Following are 15 T cell receptor beta chains from one sample sequenced in a study of blood T cells in healthy people across ages. Together with a sample-barcoded 5' primer, a J-beta primer mix was included in a second PCR lasting about 7 to 11 cycles. In TCRdb, the 5' RACE reads were re-called with MiXCR into one record per CDR3 protein. The sample records 700,000 to 900,000 distinct CDR3 sequences, 53% being singletons. The sample taken for sequencing was blood. These receptors originate from a man of 80 years or more in good health.

The V call is TRBV6-2 or TRBV6-3, the J call TRBJ2-1; 12 bases align to TRBD2. With 4 bases clipped from V and 8 bases from J, the junction kept 9 bases outside the gene matches. The CDR3 has 16 residues. The V gene's germline CDR1 is MNHEY and CDR2 SVGEGT. Here the CDR3 reads CASSSPTSGSRDEQFF. The CDR3 nucleotides read TGTGCCAGCAGTTCTCCGACTAGCGGGAGTAGAGATGAGCAGTTCTTC.

CDR3 in amino acids: CASSLAGGRDGIQYF. CDR3 coding DNA: TGCGCCAGCAGCTTAGCCGGCGGGAGGGACGGCATTCAGTACTTC. This sequence joins TRBV5-1 and TRBJ2-4, with TRBD2 identical over 9 bases. Germline assignment: CDR1 SGHRS and CDR2 YFSETQ. The CDR3 is made up of 15 amino acids. Unmatched junction bases numbered 9, after V lost 2 bases and J lost 9 bases.

The genes are TRBV6-5 and TRBJ2-7; D might be TRBD1 or TRBD2, each matching 6 bases. V lost 8 bases to trimming and J lost 6 bases, with 17 bases between them. Germline-derived CDR1 and CDR2 are MNHEY and SVGAGI. The CDR3 has 13 residues. CDR3 nucleotides: TGTGCCAGCGCTTTTGGAGGGGGGCTCGAGCAGTACTTC. Encoded protein: CASAFGGGLEQYF.

The rearrangement links TRBV15 to TRBJ2-1; 8 bases are a match to TRBD2. The germline V gene encodes CDR1 LNHNV and CDR2 YYDKDF (reference sequence). CDR3 length: 15 residues. Trimming at V came to 1 base and at J to 7 bases, leaving 6 bases not matched to a gene. As DNA, the CDR3 is TGTGCCACCAGCAGAGTACGGGAGGGCCGAAATGAGCAGTTCTTC. Its translation: CATSRVREGRNEQFF.

The chain couples TRBV7-9 to TRBJ2-3, with D uncertain. Germline loops: CDR1 SEHNR, CDR2 FQNEAQ (reference sequence). This CDR3 is 12 amino acids long. V was pared by 4 bases and J by 4 bases, with 6 bases between. Here the CDR3 DNA reads TGTGCCAGCAGCTCGATCTCAGATACGCAGTATTTT. This codes for CASSSISDTQYF.

This clonotype has just a few counts. The chain employs TRBV29-1 and TRBJ2-7; 11 bases line up with TRBD1. CDR3 length: 14 amino acids. J was trimmed by 3 bases and V by 8 bases; bases with no gene match: 9. Germline V gives CDR1 SQVTM, CDR2 ANQGSEA. The CDR3, as DNA: TGCAGCTCTACCCCGGGACAGGGGGACTACGAGCAGTACTTC. Its protein is CSSTPGQGDYEQYF.

In DNA, the CDR3 is TGCAGTGCTAGAGCGGGCGGGAGTGGCTACGAGCAGTACTTC. It encodes CSARAGGSGYEQYF. This sequence joins TRBV20-1 and TRBJ2-5; 7 nucleotides match TRBD2. The J call may be wrong; the DNA end is better matched by TRBJ2-7. Germline CDR1 DFQATT, CDR2 SNEGSKA (reference sequence). The CDR3 is made up of 14 amino acids.

The DNA of the CDR3 is TGCAGCGTTGTCCGGACAGGGAGAGAGACCCAGTACTTC. It yields the protein CSVVRTGRETQYF. The rearrangement links TRBV29-1 to TRBJ2-5, with TRBD1 matching over 8 bases. Germline V CDR1 and CDR2: SQVTM, ANQGSEA. After removal of 4 bases from V and 4 bases from J, the junction contained 5 bases not matched to a gene. CDR3 length equals 13 residues. Drawing the rest from reference TRBV29-1 and TRBJ2-5, the complete variable domain is SAVISQKPSRDICQRGTSLTIQCQVDSQVTMMFWYRQQPGQSLTLIATANQGSEATYESGFVIDKFPISRPNLTFSTLTVSNMSPEDSSIYLCSVVRTGRETQYFGPGTRLLVL.

This sequence joins TRBV27 and TRBJ1-1; D is uncertain. The CDR3 loop spans 12 amino acids. Germline lookup yields CDR1 MNHEY and CDR2 SMNVEV (reference sequence). Trimming cost V 8 bases and J 4 bases, with 11 bases left between them. CDR3 protein: CASRDSGTEAFF. In nucleotides, the CDR3 is TGTGCCAGCCGCGACTCCGGCACTGAAGCTTTCTTT.

This clonotype was counted only a few times. The chain carries TRBV2 and TRBJ2-1; D perhaps matches TRBD1 (5 bases). The last part of the DNA fits TRBJ2-7 better; the J call may be wrong. This CDR3 has 13 amino acids. The V gene's germline CDR1 is SNHLY and CDR2 FYNNEI. Written as DNA, the CDR3 is TGTGCCAGCAGCCCGACAGCCTACAATGAGCAGTACTTC. Amino acids: CASSPTAYNEQYF.

The gene calls are TRBV14 and TRBJ1-2; D call uncertain. The CDR3 contains 15 residues. Per the germline V gene, CDR1 is SGHDN and CDR2 is FVKESK. V gave up 0 bases and J gave up 4 bases, with 12 bases separating them. CDR3 region: CASSQDTRNPYGYTF. Here the CDR3 DNA reads TGTGCCAGCAGCCAAGATACCAGGAATCCCTATGGCTACACCTTC.

This clonotype was picked up a small number of times. The rearrangement links TRBV24-1 to TRBJ2-4; 7 nucleotides match TRBD2. The CDR3 sequence is 17 residues long. Losses at the gene ends were 3 bases for V and 6 bases for J; bases not matched to a gene: 13. Looked up from germline, CDR1 is KGHDR and CDR2 is SFDVKD. The CDR3 reads CATSDPGLGGSGNIQYF. The CDR3 DNA is TGTGCCACCAGTGATCCGGGGCTCGGCGGGAGTGGAAACATTCAGTACTTC.

The sample holds a few counts of this clonotype. The chain links TRBV9 to TRBJ1-2; D is undetermined. This CDR3 spans 13 amino acids. The germline V gene encodes CDR1 SGDLS and CDR2 YYNGEE. Trimming took off 5 bases at V and 5 bases at J, with 13 bases between the two ends. CDR3 bases: TGTGCCAGCAGACACGACGGAATTTATGGCTACACCTTC. Protein product: CASRHDGIYGYTF.

This clonotype was counted ten times or more. This chain uses TRBV6-2 or TRBV6-3 with TRBJ2-1, with TRBD2 matching over 9 bases. Germline CDR1 MNHEY, CDR2 SVGEGT. After removal of 6 bases from V and 6 bases from J, the junction contained 3 bases not matched to a gene. The CDR3 totals 13 residues. The CDR3 coding sequence is TGTGCCAGCAGAGGGACTAGCAGCAATGAGCAGTTCTTC. Amino acid sequence: CASRGTSSNEQFF.

This clonotype showed up just once. The V gene is TRBV4-2, the J gene TRBJ2-1, with 8 bases lining up with TRBD1. This CDR3 region has 15 residues. J was trimmed by 4 bases and V by 1 base; bases with no gene match: 3. Germline CDR1 LGHNA, CDR2 YNFKEQ. CDR3 sequence (DNA): TGTGCCAGCAGCCAAGCACAGGGGGATTACAATGAGCAGTTCTTC. It yields the protein CASSQAQGDYNEQFF.